The following is a T cell receptor beta chain sequence with its context. This clone was observed a handful of times. What this receptor recognizes is not known. One base away there is no much larger clone; base qualities are not given. Sample time point, as interpreted from the label and publication: baseline pretreatment blood. This specimen's treatment or condition label, interpreted: 15 Gy SBRT to primary tumor, nephrectomy 4 weeks later. To track tumor-enriched clonotypes, serial peripheral blood was sampled from radiation-treated patients at baseline and at 2 weeks and 4 weeks after SBRT. Every patient's renal cell carcinoma showed clear cell pathology. The QIAamp DNA Blood Mini Kit (Qiagen) was used to prepare genomic DNA for TCR sequencing. Samples were included in the analyses only if all quality control checks were passed. This sample stems from a study of radiation and T cells in renal cell carcinoma (dated by TCRdb to 2020 to 2021). With regard to the full study: Samples came from a clinical trial, in which primary renal cell carcinomas received 15 Gy stereotactic body radiation therapy followed by nephrectomy 4 weeks later. TCR beta sequencing covered approximately 50 samples in total, comprising approximately 25 tumors and roughly 27 peripheral blood samples. In the 53 samples combined, around 3.7 million unique CDR3 nucleotide sequences were found, encoding about 2.7 million unique CDR3 amino acid sequences.

Counted from cysteine to phenylalanine, this CDR3 has 13 amino acids. The only DNA kept is the CDR3, 39 bases in frame from the first base. According to the germline V gene (reference sequence), CDR1 reads GTSNPN and CDR2 reads SVGIG. V is clipped by 0 bases and J by 9 bases, and the sequence between their germline boundaries is 9 bases long. Following the manufacturer's recommendations, the immunoSEQ kit was used to generate TCR beta libraries from genomic DNA. For library preparation, a first multiplex PCR was performed with proprietary primers, followed by a second PCR in which unique barcodes were added, and bead cleanups were performed after each round. A positive control reaction and a negative control reaction, both provided in the kit, were run with every batch of samples. The final libraries were assessed on an Agilent 4200 TapeStation D1000 ScreenTape, pooled by volume, and quantified by qPCR. Sequencing ran on an Illumina NextSeq500 with a MidOutput 150-cycle cartridge, using 156 Read1 and 15 Index1 cycles with kit custom primers. The pooled library was loaded at around 1 pM, and roughly 20% PhiX control was spiked in. The paper's processing steps were these. The vendor-processed data were analyzed in R, and a clonotype was defined as all T cells that share the same CDR3 nucleotide sequence. In the clone abundance analyses, frequencies were normalized to the 10,000 most abundant clones in each sample. Public T cell clones, which averaged fewer than five per sample, were removed prior to analysis. An abundance difference of at least 32-fold between compartments was the criterion for calling clonotypes tumor-enriched or baseline blood-enriched. A beta-binomial differential abundance model was applied to find clonotypes that expanded or contracted between blood time points. Tumor-blood repertoire similarity was measured with the Baroni-Urbani and Buser coefficient, and group comparisons used two-tailed Wilcoxon tests in R. This immuneACCESS table, as held by TCRdb, lists in-frame sequences with V and J called but not all clones. Of the missing ones, under half trace to an unresolved V gene in checked studies; the others have no known cause. V and J calls and clone size are those listed in that table; D and trimming were worked out from the DNA. The sample has 110,000 to 150,000 clones on record, over 65% of them singletons. Around 25% of the sample lies in the top ten.

Paper-wide results and their limitations: Changes in the blood repertoire were not tracked past 4 weeks after treatment. Because the trial had a single-armed design, the trial could not examine how radiation dose or scheduling affected the TCR repertoire. Top tumor clonotypes rose in blood from baseline to 2 weeks post-radiation, then contracted by 4 weeks, suggesting transient expansion of tumor-resident clones. No pretreatment tumor biopsies were available, so the baseline intratumoral presence of clonotypes could not be determined.

Specimen: blood, collected from a patient whose treatment included radiotherapy and nephrectomy. The rearrangement combines TRBV30 with TRBJ1-6, with a weak D call of TRBD1 (5 bases match). This receptor was taken from a woman aged 45-59 years with renal cell carcinoma. The nucleotide sequence is given as TGTGCCTGGAGTGTACAGCAGGGTTCACCCCTCCACTTT. Translated, this gives CAWSVQQGSPLHF.